This record concerns one T cell receptor (beta chain) sequence. This sample was included in a study of blood T cell repertoires in COVID-19. Trimming took off 8 bases at V and 7 bases at J, with 18 bases between the two ends. The CDR3 spans 13 residues. Germline V gives CDR1 LNHDA, CDR2 SQIVND (reference sequence). Original data processing: How many nucleated cells were present was estimated from reference gene primer amplification. Clones were read by immunoSEQ multiplex PCR, and TCRdb kept only the in-frame ones, dropping some. That table gives V, J and clone size, and the DNA gave D and trimming. The sample shows about 200,000 clones, around 83% of them seen only once.

This receptor was identified in a human donor in a cohort sampled during active COVID-19. The rearrangement joins TRBV19 to TRBJ2-7, with D possibly TRBD2 on 5 matching bases. Sequencing was done on a sample of peripheral blood. As DNA, the CDR3 is TGTGCCAGTGAGGGTTGGGGTTCTGGGGAGCAGTACTTC. This translates into CASEGWGSGEQYF.